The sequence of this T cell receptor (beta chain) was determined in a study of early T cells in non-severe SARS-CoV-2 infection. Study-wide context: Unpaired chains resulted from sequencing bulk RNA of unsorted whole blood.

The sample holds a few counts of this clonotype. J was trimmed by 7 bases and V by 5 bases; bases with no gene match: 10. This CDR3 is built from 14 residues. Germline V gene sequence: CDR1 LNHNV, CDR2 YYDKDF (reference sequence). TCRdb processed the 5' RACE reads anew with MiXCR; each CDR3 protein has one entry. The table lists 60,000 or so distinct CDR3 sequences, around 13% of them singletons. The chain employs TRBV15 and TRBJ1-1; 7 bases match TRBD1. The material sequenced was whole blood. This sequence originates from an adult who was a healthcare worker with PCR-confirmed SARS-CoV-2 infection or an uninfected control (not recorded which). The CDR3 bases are TGTGCCACCAGCCGCGACAGGGTGGGGGATGAAGCTTTCTTT. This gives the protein CATSRDRVGDEAFF.